This TCR beta chain is drawn from a study of shared clonotypes between healthy human individuals. About this clone: Its antigen is unknown.

General observations from the study: Depth was large, yet rarefaction showed that sorted-subset sequencing was incomplete.

Sequencing used immunoSEQ multiplex PCR; TCRdb keeps in-frame clones, though not all of them. The profile shows about 710,000 clones, 55% to 80% of them singletons. V lost 6 bases, J lost 7 bases, and 13 bases stayed unmatched. This CDR3 region has 16 residues. CDR1 is SGHTA and CDR2 is FQGNSA in the germline V gene. The chain links TRBV7-2 to TRBJ2-5, with 11 bases fitting TRBD2. The material sequenced was memory CD4+ T cells sorted from blood. Subset denoted: CD45RA-negative fraction. The source of this sequence is a woman aged 30 to 39 in good health. CDR3 bases: TGTGCCAGCAGTTCGAGGGTTAGCGGGAGGGCCGTGACCCAGTACTTC. Protein sequence: CASSSRVSGRAVTQYF.